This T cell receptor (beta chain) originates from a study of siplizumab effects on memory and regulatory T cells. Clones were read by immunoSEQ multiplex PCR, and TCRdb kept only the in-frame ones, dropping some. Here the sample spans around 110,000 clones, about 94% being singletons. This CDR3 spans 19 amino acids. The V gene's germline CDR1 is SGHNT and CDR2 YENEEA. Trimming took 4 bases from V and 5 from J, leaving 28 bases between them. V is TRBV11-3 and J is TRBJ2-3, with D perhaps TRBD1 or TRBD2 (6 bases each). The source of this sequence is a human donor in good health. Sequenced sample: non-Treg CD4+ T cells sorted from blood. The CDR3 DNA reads TGTGCCAGCAGCTGGTTTGAAGGGGAGAGGGGGACTGGGGTAGATACGCAGTATTTT. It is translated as CASSWFEGERGTGVDTQYF.